This T cell receptor beta chain comes out of a study of PD-L1 blockade in urothelial cancer. Study-wide background: Males with bladder-origin urothelial cancer constituted about 90% of the 29 patients. Blood yielded a median of approximately 130,000 T cells per sample. Samples of blood were analyzed 3 weeks (second dose) and 6 weeks after treatment start.

As for time point: peripheral blood 6 weeks after treatment start. Synthetic TCR analog templates were spiked into all PCRs individually. Data came from immunoSEQ multiplex PCR; TCRdb stores just in-frame clones and leaves some out. The table has about 91,000 clones, roughly 83% seen once. The V gene lost 5 bases and the J gene lost 2 bases, with 9 bases spanning the gap. CDR1 and CDR2 from the germline V gene are SEHNR and FQNEAQ (reference sequence). This CDR3 is built from 14 residues. Specimen: PBMCs, collected around atezolizumab (anti-PD-L1) treatment. J is TRBJ1-4 and V is TRBV7-9; D perhaps matches TRBD1 (6 bases). This sequence was found in a man in his 70s with urothelial cancer. CDR3 coding DNA: TGTGCCAGCAGCAAGGGGGAGACTAATGAAAAACTGTTTTTT. Translated, it gives CASSKGETNEKLFF. The complete variable domain, with remaining parts taken from reference TRBV7-9 and TRBJ1-4, reads DTGVSQNPRHKITKRGQNVTFRCDPISEHNRLYWYRQTLGQGPEFLTYFQNEAQLEKSRLLSDRFSAERPKGSFSTLEIQRTEQGDSAMYLCASSKGETNEKLFFGSGTQLSVL.